This T cell receptor beta chain was sequenced in a study of metastatic and nonmetastatic thyroid tumors. Study-wide context: Repertoires from malignant and benign thyroid patients were compared across blood and tumor or nodule tissue. Study-wide results and caveats: For both blood and tumor, malignant thyroid tumors reportedly showed significantly higher TCR beta diversity than benign nodules did.

Thyroid surgery had not been preceded by any treatment in any patient. Points on this clone: What it binds is not known.

Per the original methods: A papillary thyroid cancer distant-metastasis classifier was built from CDR3 differences across clinicopathological groups. Using MiXCR, TCRdb reanalyzed the PCR reads. TCRdb's processing, not the study's, gives the V and J calls here. The sample contains 50,000 to 70,000 clones, 4% to 4.5% of which appear only once. CDR3 length equals 14 residues. Germline CDR1 and CDR2: MDHEN and SYDVKM. V was pared by 8 bases and J by 1 base, with 15 bases between. Sequenced sample: blood. The clonotype comes from a female donor with papillary thyroid cancer or a benign thyroid nodule (not recorded which). Some clones in this sample may be carry-over from other donors' samples. The chain uses TRBV28 and TRBJ2-7, with D perhaps matching TRBD1 (6 bases). The CDR3 coding sequence is TGTGCCAGCTCAACAGGGATGGCATCCTACGAGCAGTACTTC. Translating gives CASSTGMASYEQYF.